Included here is one T cell receptor beta chain sequence, with context. From the PCR reads, TCRdb called clonotypes with MiXCR, one entry per CDR3 protein. The sample has 15,000 or so distinct CDR3 sequences, 40% to 50% seen once. V was clipped by 3 bases and J by 7 bases; unmatched bases: 9. This CDR3 has 15 amino acids. These data come from a study of immune characterization of retroperitoneal liposarcoma. The V gene is TRBV12-3 or TRBV12-4, the J gene TRBJ1-5; 7 positions match TRBD1. The source of this sequence is a female donor with retroperitoneal liposarcoma. Sequencing input: tumor tissue. The CDR3 reads CASSFKGGGQQPQHF. The CDR3 DNA follows: TGTGCCAGCAGTTTTAAAGGGGGCGGACAGCAGCCCCAGCATTTT.